In this sample, the clone carrying this T cell receptor beta chain turned up once. Produced via immunoSEQ multiplex PCR; TCRdb's table is partial and in-frame only. The sample holds roughly 93,000 clones, 89% seen once. These data belong to a study of T cell responses to AZD1222 COVID-19 vaccine. The V gene's germline CDR1 is SNHLY and CDR2 FYNNEI. Trimming removed 3 bases from V and 7 bases from J; junction bases left unmatched: 5. The length of the CDR3 is 14 residues. This chain joins TRBV2 and TRBJ1-5, with 8 bases aligning to TRBD1. Sequences were derived from peripheral blood, sampled on day 0 of AZD1222 vaccination. This receptor was obtained from an adult in good health. The CDR3, as DNA: TGTGCCAGCAGTGATGACGGACAGGGACAGCCCCAGCATTTT. This encodes CASSDDGQGQPQHF.